This entry lists 13 T cell receptor beta chains sequenced from one sample in a study of T-cell reconstitution after alpha-beta-depleted transplantation in children. Unique molecular identifiers were built into the TCRbeta library. One entry per CDR3 protein results from TCRdb running MiXCR on the PCR reads. In the table there are around 52,000 distinct CDR3 sequences, roughly 5% of which are singletons. Sequenced material: PBMCs, mostly from graft donor cells, taken 60 days after TCRalphabeta/CD19-depleted stem cell transplant. These receptor sequences come from a female patient aged 2-9 years who had a stem cell transplant for aplastic anemia, so the T cells may come from the graft donor.

This clonotype was counted between two and nine times. The chain combines TRBV3-1 with TRBJ1-1; D gene unclear. CDR1 and CDR2 from the germline V gene are LGHDT and YNNKEL (reference sequence). V was shortened by 1 base and J by 0 bases, with 6 bases between the two germline ends. The CDR3 sequence is 14 residues long. The CDR3 sequence: CASSQALLNTEAFF. DNA of the CDR3: TGTGCCAGCAGCCAAGCCTTATTGAACACTGAAGCTTTCTTT. The full variable domain, with the rest looked up from reference TRBV3-1 and TRBJ1-1, is DTAVSQTPKYLVTQMGNDKSIKCEQNLGHDTMYWYKQDSKKFLKIMFSYNNKELIINETVPNRFSPKSPDKAHLNLHINSLELGDSAVYFCASSQALLNTEAFFGQGTRLTVV.

This chain uses TRBV7-3 with TRBJ2-7, with a possible D match to TRBD1 (6 bases). The CDR3 totals 14 residues. From germline, CDR1 is SGHTA and CDR2 FQGTGA. V gave up 5 bases and J gave up 6 bases, with 17 bases separating them. The DNA for the CDR3 is TGTGCCAGCAGCGCGCGACAGGATTCTAGCGAGCAGTACTTC. It codes for CASSARQDSSEQYF.

This clonotype was counted many times. This rearrangement joins TRBV5-1 to TRBJ2-7; 7 bases line up with TRBD1. Germline CDR1 is SGHRS and CDR2 is YFSETQ. After removal of 0 bases from V and 3 bases from J, the junction contained 9 bases not matched to a gene. CDR3 length equals 16 residues. The CDR3 reads CASSLAATAGGYEQYF. The CDR3 bases are TGCGCCAGCAGCTTGGCAGCCACGGCAGGGGGCTACGAGCAGTACTTC.

This clonotype was picked up many times. The chain couples TRBV20-1 to TRBJ2-3, with 12 bases that match TRBD2. The CDR3 loop spans 15 amino acids. Germline assignment: CDR1 DFQATT and CDR2 SNEGSKA (reference sequence). V was pared by 2 bases and J by 4 bases, with 4 bases of the junction left unmatched. The CDR3 reads CSARRLAGEPDTQYF. CDR3 DNA: TGCAGTGCTAGAAGACTAGCGGGAGAACCAGATACGCAGTATTTT.

The chain uses TRBV6-5 and TRBJ2-1, with 12 positions matching TRBD1. The CDR3 consists of 18 residues. J was trimmed by 3 bases and V by 8 bases; bases with no gene match: 14. Germline V lookup: CDR1 MNHEY, CDR2 SVGAGI. CDR3 coding DNA: TGTGCCAGCCGTACTCTCCGGGACAGGGGGCTCAGCTACAATGAGCAGTTCTTC. It translates to CASRTLRDRGLSYNEQFF.

This clonotype has at least ten counts. This chain uses TRBV29-1 with TRBJ2-3, with D unclear. The CDR3 loop spans 10 amino acids. V was pared by 7 bases and J by 5 bases, with 7 bases between. In germline, CDR1 is SQVTM, CDR2 ANQGSEA. The CDR3 DNA sequence: TGCAGCGCCTGGCGAGATACGCAGTATTTT. Amino acids: CSAWRDTQYF.

This clonotype was recorded many times. This rearrangement joins TRBV5-1 to TRBJ2-1; 8 nucleotides match TRBD1. This CDR3 comprises 15 residues. The germline gives CDR1 SGHRS, CDR2 YFSETQ. The V segment lost 4 bases and the J segment 0 bases; nucleotides outside the gene matches: 3. The CDR3: CASSRDRSSYNEQFF. The CDR3 bases are TGCGCCAGCAGCCGGGACAGGAGCTCCTACAATGAGCAGTTCTTC.

This clonotype came up many times. The chain links TRBV29-1 to TRBJ1-6; D not resolved. The CDR3 extends over 15 amino acids. The ends were cut back, 7 bases at V and 0 bases at J, with 13 bases in the middle. Germline CDR1 and CDR2: SQVTM and ANQGSEA. The CDR3 here is CSAPAASSYNSPLHF. The DNA of the CDR3 is TGCAGCGCGCCGGCAGCAAGCTCCTATAATTCACCCCTCCACTTT.

This clonotype was counted many times. The chain combines TRBV7-2 with TRBJ2-7, with TRBD2 matching 8 bases. Germline assignment: CDR1 SGHTA and CDR2 FQGNSA. The length of the CDR3 is 14 residues. The junction had 4 bases not matched to a gene; V was cut back by 4 bases and J by 2 bases. As DNA, the CDR3 is TGTGCCAGCAGCTCCACTAGCGGTACCTACGAGCAGTACTTC. Amino acids: CASSSTSGTYEQYF. Variable domain in full (rest from reference TRBV7-2 and TRBJ2-7): GAGVSQSPSNKVTEKGKDVELRCDPISGHTALYWYRQSLGQGLEFLIYFQGNSAPDKSGLPSDRFSAERTGGSVSTLTIQRTQQEDSAVYLCASSSTSGTYEQYFGPGTRLTVT.

There are many counts of this clonotype. The genes are TRBV29-1 and TRBJ2-1; tentatively, D is TRBD2 (5 bases). Germline CDR1 reads SQVTM; CDR2 reads ANQGSEA. The V and J ends lost 6 bases and 7 bases respectively, with 10 bases between them. CDR3 length equals 11 residues. The DNA of the CDR3 is TGCAGCGTCGGACTTTTGAATGAGCAGTTCTTC. Translation: CSVGLLNEQFF.

The table lists this clonotype with many counts. The gene calls are TRBV5-1 and TRBJ2-7; 8 bases fit TRBD1. J lost 1 base, V lost 7 bases, and 7 bases had no gene match. CDR3 length equals 14 residues. CDR1 and CDR2 from the germline V gene are SGHRS and YFSETQ. CDR3 nucleotide sequence: TGCGCCAGCCAAGAAGGACAGGGATCCTACGAGCAGTACTTC. This sequence encodes CASQEGQGSYEQYF.

This clonotype was detected a few times. The genes are TRBV18 and TRBJ1-2; 9 bases match TRBD1. This CDR3 region has 17 residues. V lost 5 bases, J lost 2 bases, and 12 bases stayed unmatched. Per germline, CDR1 KGHSH and CDR2 LQKENI. Written as DNA, the CDR3 is TGTGCCAGCTCAACCGGGACAGGGAAGATAGGGAACTATGGCTACACCTTC. Encoded protein: CASSTGTGKIGNYGYTF.

Many counts were recorded for this clonotype. The rearrangement joins TRBV5-1 to TRBJ2-2; 7 bases match TRBD1. The trim removed 7 bases at V and 7 bases at J, leaving 13 bases unmatched. This CDR3 is built from 15 residues. The V gene's germline CDR1 is SGHRS and CDR2 YFSETQ. The CDR3 coding sequence is TGCGCCAGCGGCCGGGACAGCCCTCTCAACGGGGAGCTGTTTTTT. Protein: CASGRDSPLNGELFF.